What follows are 14 T cell receptor beta chains derived from one specimen sequenced in a study of T cell changes during pregnancy in multiple sclerosis. Sequencing was performed with immunoSEQ multiplex PCR; in TCRdb, only in-frame clones are kept and a portion is missing. Of tens of thousands of clones in the sample, just under 95% were seen once. The sample in question was peripheral blood, obtained in the third trimester of pregnancy. The receptors stem from a female donor in good health, enrolled as a control in a pregnancy study.

The chain links TRBV5-1 to TRBJ2-1; D is unclear. V was trimmed by 1 base and J by 0 bases, leaving 8 bases between them. Germline V gives CDR1 SGHRS, CDR2 YFSETQ. CDR3 length equals 15 residues. DNA of the CDR3: TGCGCCAGCAGCTTGTACTTTCCCTCCTACAATGAGCAGTTCTTC. Its protein product is CASSLYFPSYNEQFF.

The chain is built from TRBV10-3 and TRBJ2-3, with 8 bases aligning to TRBD2. Germline V gives CDR1 ENHRY, CDR2 SYGVKD. The trim removed 8 bases at V and 0 bases at J, leaving 7 bases unmatched. The CDR3 sequence is 15 residues long. As DNA, the CDR3 is TGTGCCATCGGACCAACTAGCGGTAGCACAGATACGCAGTATTTT. It yields the protein CAIGPTSGSTDTQYF.

The J gene is TRBJ2-7, the V gene TRBV4-1; 10 positions agree with TRBD1. Germline loops: CDR1 MGHRA, CDR2 YSYEKL. There are 15 residues in the CDR3. V was clipped by 5 bases and J by 2 bases; unmatched bases: 6. The CDR3 is CASSSPGTGAYEQYF. Here the CDR3 DNA reads TGCGCCAGCAGCTCCCCCGGGACAGGGGCCTACGAGCAGTACTTC.

The CDR3 reads CASSFTGTVASKEYF. The CDR3 DNA reads TGTGCCAGCAGCTTTACCGGGACAGTCGCTAGCAAGGAGTACTTC. The chain is built from TRBV7-8 and TRBJ2-7; 7 bases fit TRBD1. CDR1 SGHVS and CDR2 FQNEAQ come from the germline V gene. V lost 3 bases to trimming and J lost 11 bases; unmatched junction nucleotides: 16. The CDR3 is 15 residues long.

CDR3 coding DNA: TGTGCCAGCAGTGAAATAAGGGGGAGCACTGAAGCTTTCTTT. Translated: CASSEIRGSTEAFF. The chain carries TRBV2 and TRBJ1-1; a weak D match, TRBD1 (6 bases). Germline V gives CDR1 SNHLY, CDR2 FYNNEI. V was cut by 2 bases and J by 4 bases, with 11 bases left in between. The CDR3 length is 14 residues.

This clone was observed once. The rearrangement links TRBV4-1 to TRBJ2-1; a possible D gene is TRBD1 (5 bases). The CDR3 runs to 14 residues. Germline V gene lookup returns CDR1 MGHRA and CDR2 YSYEKL. Trimming shortened V by 3 bases and J by 6 bases, and 12 bases separated the two germline ends. For the CDR3, the DNA is TGCGCCAGCAGCCACTTAGAAGACAGCAATGAGCAGTTCTTC. The encoded protein is CASSHLEDSNEQFF.

The rearrangement links TRBV7-2 to TRBJ2-7; 12 positions match TRBD2. The CDR3 is made up of 15 amino acids. Germline CDR1 and CDR2: SGHTA and FQGNSA. V shed 6 bases and J 2 bases; nucleotides not matched to a gene: 5. For the CDR3, the DNA is TGTGCCAGCAGTCTAGGACTAGCGGGGACCTACGAGCAGTACTTC. Translated: CASSLGLAGTYEQYF.

This chain links TRBV28 with TRBJ2-1, with TRBD2 matching 7 bases. V trimming: 1 base; J trimming: 4 bases; junction bases outside the gene matches: 7. Germline V gene sequence: CDR1 MDHEN, CDR2 SYDVKM. The CDR3 is 16 amino acids. The CDR3 is CASSLFGGRGYNEQFF. The CDR3 DNA follows: TGTGCCAGCAGTTTATTTGGCGGGAGAGGTTACAATGAGCAGTTCTTC.

The V gene is TRBV2, the J gene TRBJ2-1; 10 bases align to TRBD2. The V and J ends lost 2 bases and 10 bases, in that order; junction bases with no gene match: 17. The germline CDR1 and CDR2 sequences are SNHLY and FYNNEI. The length of the CDR3 is 18 residues. CDR3 sequence (DNA): TGTGCCAGCAGTGAAAGTGATATAGGGCTAGCGGGAGTGGGCGAGCAGTTCTTC. The encoded protein is CASSESDIGLAGVGEQFF. The full variable domain, rest sourced from reference TRBV2 and TRBJ2-1, is EPEVTQTPSHQVTQMGQEVILRCVPISNHLYFYWYRQILGQKVEFLVSFYNNEISEKSEIFDDQFSVERPDGSNFTLKIRSTKLEDSAMYFCASSESDIGLAGVGEQFFGPGTRLTVL.

V and J are TRBV5-1 and TRBJ2-7; 8 nucleotides agree with TRBD2. J was trimmed by 2 bases and V by 0 bases; bases with no gene match: 4. CDR1 is SGHRS and CDR2 is YFSETQ in the germline V gene. The CDR3 has 15 amino acids. The CDR3 DNA reads TGCGCCAGCAGCTTGGCGGGGGGGAAACCCTACGAGCAGTACTTC. Its translation: CASSLAGGKPYEQYF.

This clone was observed once. V and J are TRBV21-1 and TRBJ2-7; TRBD2, the D gene given by the table, was not confirmed from the DNA. TRBV21-1 is termed a pseudogene. This CDR3 contains 16 residues. For the CDR3, the DNA is TGTGCCAGCAGCAAACGGGGTGGGACTAGTTCCCTTGAGCAGTACTTC. Amino acids: CASSKRGGTSSLEQYF.

V and J are TRBV19 and TRBJ1-1, with 7 bases that match TRBD1. V lost 3 bases, J lost 4 bases, and 11 bases stayed unmatched. Germline V gene lookup returns CDR1 LNHDA and CDR2 SQIVND (reference sequence). The CDR3 contains 16 residues. The CDR3 DNA reads TGTGCCAGTAGTATTCTGGTAGGGGGCCCAATCACTGAAGCTTTCTTT. Protein product: CASSILVGGPITEAFF.

V and J are TRBV4-1 and TRBJ2-7, with 11 bases lining up with TRBD2. This CDR3 region has 16 residues. With V trimmed by 1 base and J by 2 bases, 4 bases remained unmatched. The germline CDR1 and CDR2 sequences are MGHRA and YSYEKL. In DNA form, the CDR3 reads TGCGCCAGCAGCCAAGGCGCTAGCGGGAGGACCTACGAGCAGTACTTC. Protein: CASSQGASGRTYEQYF.

The chain links TRBV5-4 to TRBJ2-7, with 11 bases fitting TRBD1. The CDR3 has 14 amino acids. CDR1 is SGHNT and CDR2 is YYREEE in the germline V gene (reference sequence). V dropped 2 bases and J dropped 3; count of bases not matched to a gene: 1. The CDR3 DNA follows: TGTGCCAGCAGCTTCGGGACAGGGGGCTACGAGCAGTACTTC. Its translation is CASSFGTGGYEQYF.